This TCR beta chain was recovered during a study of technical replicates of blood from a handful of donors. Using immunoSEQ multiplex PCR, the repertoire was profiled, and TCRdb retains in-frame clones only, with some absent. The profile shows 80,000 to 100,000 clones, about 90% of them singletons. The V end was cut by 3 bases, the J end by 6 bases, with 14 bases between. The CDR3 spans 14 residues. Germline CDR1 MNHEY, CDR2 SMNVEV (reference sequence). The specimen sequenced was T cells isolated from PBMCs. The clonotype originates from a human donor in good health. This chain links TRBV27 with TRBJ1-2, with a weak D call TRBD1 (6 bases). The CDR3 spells CASSFIGGAHGYTF. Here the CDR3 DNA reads TGTGCCAGCAGTTTCATTGGGGGGGCGCATGGCTACACCTTC.